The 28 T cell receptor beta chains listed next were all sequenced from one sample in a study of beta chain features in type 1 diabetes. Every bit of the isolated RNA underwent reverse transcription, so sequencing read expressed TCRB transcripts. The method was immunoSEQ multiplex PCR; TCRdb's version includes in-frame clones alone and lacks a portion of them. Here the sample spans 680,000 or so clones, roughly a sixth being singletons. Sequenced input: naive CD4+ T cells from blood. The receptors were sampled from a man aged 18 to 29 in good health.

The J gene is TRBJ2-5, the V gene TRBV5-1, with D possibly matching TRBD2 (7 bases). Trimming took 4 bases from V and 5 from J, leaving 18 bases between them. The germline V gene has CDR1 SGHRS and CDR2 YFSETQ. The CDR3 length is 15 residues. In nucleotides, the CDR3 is TGCGCCAGCAGCGTGGACAGTTGGGGAGGGGAGACCCAGTACTTC. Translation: CASSVDSWGGETQYF.

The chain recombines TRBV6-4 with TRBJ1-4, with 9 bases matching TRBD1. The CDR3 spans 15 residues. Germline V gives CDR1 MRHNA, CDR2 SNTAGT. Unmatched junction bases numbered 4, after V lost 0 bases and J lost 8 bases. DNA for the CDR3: TGTGCCAGCAGTGACTCCCGGGACAGGGTCGAAAAACTGTTTTTT. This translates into CASSDSRDRVEKLFF.

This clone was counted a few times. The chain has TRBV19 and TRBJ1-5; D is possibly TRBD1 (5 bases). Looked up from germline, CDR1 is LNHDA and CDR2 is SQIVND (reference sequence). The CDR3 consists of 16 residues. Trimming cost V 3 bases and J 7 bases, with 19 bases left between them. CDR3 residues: CASSMLGRGTRQPQHF. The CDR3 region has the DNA TGTGCCAGTAGTATGCTCGGGCGGGGGACGAGACAGCCCCAGCATTTT.

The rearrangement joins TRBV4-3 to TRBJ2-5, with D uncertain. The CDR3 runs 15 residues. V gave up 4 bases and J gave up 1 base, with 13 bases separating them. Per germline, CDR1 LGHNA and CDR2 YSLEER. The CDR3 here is CASSPYGFLQETQYF. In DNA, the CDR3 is TGCGCCAGCAGCCCATACGGTTTCCTCCAAGAGACCCAGTACTTC.

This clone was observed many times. The CDR3 region has the DNA TGTGCCAGCAGCCAAAGGCAAGCTAGCGAAAAACTGTTTTTT. It is translated as CASSQRQASEKLFF. This rearrangement joins TRBV14 to TRBJ1-4, with no clear D. The germline V and J ends were trimmed by 2 bases and 8 bases, with 12 bases remaining between them. This CDR3 spans 14 amino acids. Germline V gene sequence: CDR1 SGHDN, CDR2 FVKESK. Full variable domain (outside the CDR3, taken from reference TRBV14 and TRBJ1-4): EAGVTQFPSHSVIEKGQTVTLRCDPISGHDNLYWYRRVMGKEIKFLLHFVKESKQDESGMPNNRFLAERTGGTYSTLKVQPAELEDSGVYFCASSQRQASEKLFFGSGTQLSVL.

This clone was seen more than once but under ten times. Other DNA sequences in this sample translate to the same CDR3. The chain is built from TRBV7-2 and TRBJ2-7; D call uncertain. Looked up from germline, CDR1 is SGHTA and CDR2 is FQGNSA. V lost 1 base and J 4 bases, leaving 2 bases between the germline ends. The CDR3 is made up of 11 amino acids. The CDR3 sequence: CASSLVYEQYF. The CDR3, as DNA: TGTGCCAGCAGCTTAGTTTACGAGCAGTACTTC.

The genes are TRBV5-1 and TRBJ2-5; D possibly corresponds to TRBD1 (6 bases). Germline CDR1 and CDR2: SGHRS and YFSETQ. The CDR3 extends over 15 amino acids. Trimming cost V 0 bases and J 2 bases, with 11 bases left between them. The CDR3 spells CASSLGTAKQETQYF. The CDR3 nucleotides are TGCGCCAGCAGCTTGGGGACAGCGAAACAAGAGACCCAGTACTTC.

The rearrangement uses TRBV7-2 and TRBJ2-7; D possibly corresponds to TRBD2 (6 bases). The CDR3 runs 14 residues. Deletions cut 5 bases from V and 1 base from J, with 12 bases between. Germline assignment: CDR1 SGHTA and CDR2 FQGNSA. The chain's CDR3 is CASSPGGRSYEQYF. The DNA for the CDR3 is TGTGCCAGCAGCCCCGGGGGACGTTCCTACGAGCAGTACTTC.

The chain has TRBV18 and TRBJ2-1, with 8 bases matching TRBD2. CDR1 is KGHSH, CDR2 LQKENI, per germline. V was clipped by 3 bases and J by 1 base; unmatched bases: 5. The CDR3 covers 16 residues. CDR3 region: CASSPEAGVSYNEQFF. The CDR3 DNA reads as TGTGCCAGCTCACCCGAAGCGGGAGTTTCCTACAATGAGCAGTTCTTC.

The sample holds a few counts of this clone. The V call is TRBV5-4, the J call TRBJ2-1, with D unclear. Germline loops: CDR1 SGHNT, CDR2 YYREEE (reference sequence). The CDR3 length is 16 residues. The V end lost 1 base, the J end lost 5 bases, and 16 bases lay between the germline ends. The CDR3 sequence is CASSLSRSSNNNEQFF. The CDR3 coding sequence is TGTGCCAGCAGCTTGTCTCGGTCTAGTAATAACAATGAGCAGTTCTTC.

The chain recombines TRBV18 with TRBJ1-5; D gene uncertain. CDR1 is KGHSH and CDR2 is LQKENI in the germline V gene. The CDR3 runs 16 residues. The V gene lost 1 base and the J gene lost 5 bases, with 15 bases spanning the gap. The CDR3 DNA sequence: TGTGCCAGCTCACCACAGGTACCGGCAGACTATCAGCCCCAGCATTTT. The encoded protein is CASSPQVPADYQPQHF.

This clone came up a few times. The CDR3 region has the DNA TGTGCCAGCAGTTTAACTAGCGGGAGGGGATCCTACAATGAGCAGTTCTTC. Translating gives CASSLTSGRGSYNEQFF. The chain joins TRBV28 to TRBJ2-1; 13 nucleotides line up with TRBD2. Trimming took 2 bases from V and 1 from J; bases not matched to a gene: 2. CDR3 length equals 17 residues. Germline loops: CDR1 MDHEN, CDR2 SYDVKM.

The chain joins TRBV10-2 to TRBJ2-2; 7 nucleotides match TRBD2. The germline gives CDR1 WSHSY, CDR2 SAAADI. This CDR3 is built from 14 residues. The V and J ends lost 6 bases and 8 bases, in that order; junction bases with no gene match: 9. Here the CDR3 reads CASRRDYQGGELFF. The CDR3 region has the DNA TGCGCCAGCAGGCGGGACTACCAGGGTGGGGAGCTGTTTTTT.

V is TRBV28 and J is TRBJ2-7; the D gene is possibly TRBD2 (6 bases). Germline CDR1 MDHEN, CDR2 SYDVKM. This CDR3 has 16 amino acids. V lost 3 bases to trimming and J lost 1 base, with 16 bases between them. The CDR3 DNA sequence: TGTGCCAGCAGTTTTATAGGGCAGGGAGGATCCTACGAGCAGTACTTC. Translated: CASSFIGQGGSYEQYF.

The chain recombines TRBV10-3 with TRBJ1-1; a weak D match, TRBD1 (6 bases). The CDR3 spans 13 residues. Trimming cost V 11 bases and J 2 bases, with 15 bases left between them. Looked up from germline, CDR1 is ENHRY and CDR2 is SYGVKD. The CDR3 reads CAAGPTGNTEAFF. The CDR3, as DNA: TGTGCCGCCGGGCCGACAGGTAACACTGAAGCTTTCTTT.

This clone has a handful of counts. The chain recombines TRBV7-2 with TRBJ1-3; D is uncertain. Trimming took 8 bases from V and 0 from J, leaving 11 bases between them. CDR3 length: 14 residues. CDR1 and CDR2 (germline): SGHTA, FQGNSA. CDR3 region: CASAAGNSGNTIYF. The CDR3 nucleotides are TGTGCCAGCGCGGCGGGGAACTCTGGAAACACCATATATTTT.

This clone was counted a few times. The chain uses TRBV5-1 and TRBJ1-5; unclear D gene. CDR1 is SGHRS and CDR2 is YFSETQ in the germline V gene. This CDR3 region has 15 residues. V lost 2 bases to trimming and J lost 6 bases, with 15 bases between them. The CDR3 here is CASSLTVGSGQPQHF. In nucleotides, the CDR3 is TGCGCCAGCAGCTTAACAGTTGGTTCGGGTCAGCCCCAGCATTTT.

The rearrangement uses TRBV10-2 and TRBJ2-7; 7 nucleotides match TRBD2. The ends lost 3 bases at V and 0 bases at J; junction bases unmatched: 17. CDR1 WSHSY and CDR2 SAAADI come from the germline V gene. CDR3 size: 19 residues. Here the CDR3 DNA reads TGCGCCAGCAGTGACCTCCCTCCCATACCTAGCGGCCACTCCTACGAGCAGTACTTC. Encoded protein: CASSDLPPIPSGHSYEQYF.

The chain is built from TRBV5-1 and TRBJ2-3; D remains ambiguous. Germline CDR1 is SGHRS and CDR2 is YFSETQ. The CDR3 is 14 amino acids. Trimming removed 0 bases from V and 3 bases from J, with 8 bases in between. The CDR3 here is CASSLAVRTDTQYF. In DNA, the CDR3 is TGCGCCAGCAGCTTGGCCGTCAGGACAGATACGCAGTATTTT.

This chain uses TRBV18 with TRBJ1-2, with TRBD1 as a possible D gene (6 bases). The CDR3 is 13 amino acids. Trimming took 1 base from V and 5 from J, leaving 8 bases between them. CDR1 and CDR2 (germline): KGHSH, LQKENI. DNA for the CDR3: TGTGCCAGCTCACCACAGGGGGAATATGGCTACACCTTC. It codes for CASSPQGEYGYTF. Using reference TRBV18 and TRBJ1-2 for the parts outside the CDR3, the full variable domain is NAGVMQNPRHLVRRRGQEARLRCSPMKGHSHVYWYRQLPEEGLKFMVYLQKENIIDESGMPKERFSAEFPKEGPSILRIQQVVRGDSAAYFCASSPQGEYGYTFGSGTRLTVV.

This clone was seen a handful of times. The CDR3 DNA reads as TGTGCCAGCAGCCCCAAGAAGGGACTAGCGGATAGTGAGACCCAGTACTTC. Protein: CASSPKKGLADSETQYF. The chain joins TRBV7-2 to TRBJ2-5; 11 bases agree with TRBD2. The germline gives CDR1 SGHTA, CDR2 FQGNSA. With 5 bases clipped from V and 5 bases from J, the junction kept 13 bases outside the gene matches. The CDR3 is 17 amino acids.

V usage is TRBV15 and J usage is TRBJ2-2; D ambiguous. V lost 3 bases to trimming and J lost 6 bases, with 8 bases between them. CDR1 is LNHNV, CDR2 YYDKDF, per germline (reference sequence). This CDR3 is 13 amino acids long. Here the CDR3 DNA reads TGTGCCACCAGCAGTCCCACTCCCGGGGAGCTGTTTTTT. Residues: CATSSPTPGELFF.

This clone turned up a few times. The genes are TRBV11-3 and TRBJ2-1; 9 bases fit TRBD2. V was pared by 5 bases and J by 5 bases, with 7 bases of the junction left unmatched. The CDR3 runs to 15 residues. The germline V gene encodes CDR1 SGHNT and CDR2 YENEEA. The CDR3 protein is CASSRGLATNNEQFF. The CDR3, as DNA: TGTGCCAGCAGCCGTGGACTAGCGACGAACAATGAGCAGTTCTTC.

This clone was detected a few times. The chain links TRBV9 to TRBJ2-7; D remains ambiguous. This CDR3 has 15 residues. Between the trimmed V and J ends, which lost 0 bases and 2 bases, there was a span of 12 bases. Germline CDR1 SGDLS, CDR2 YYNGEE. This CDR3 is CASSVGDTAPYEQYF. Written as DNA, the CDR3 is TGTGCCAGCAGCGTAGGAGACACCGCTCCCTACGAGCAGTACTTC.

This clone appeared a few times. CDR3 loop: CASSDSRSRIYNEQFF. The DNA for the CDR3 is TGTGCCAGCAGTGACTCACGCTCCCGGATCTACAATGAGCAGTTCTTC. The rearrangement uses TRBV25-1 and TRBJ2-1; D not resolved. V shed 3 bases and J shed 3 bases, with 15 bases lying between them. This CDR3 region has 16 residues. Germline CDR1 reads MGHDK; CDR2 reads SYGVNS.

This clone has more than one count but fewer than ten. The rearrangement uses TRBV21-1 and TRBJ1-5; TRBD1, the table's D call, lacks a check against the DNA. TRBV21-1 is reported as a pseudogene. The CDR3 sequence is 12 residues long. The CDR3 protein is CASRTGTQPQHF. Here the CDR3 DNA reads TGTGCCAGCAGGACAGGGACTCAGCCCCAGCATTTT.

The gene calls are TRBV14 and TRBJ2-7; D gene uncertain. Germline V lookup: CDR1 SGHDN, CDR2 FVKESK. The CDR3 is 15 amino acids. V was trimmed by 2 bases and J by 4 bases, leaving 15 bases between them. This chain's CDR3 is CASSQLGNGQYEQYF. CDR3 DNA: TGTGCCAGCAGCCAATTAGGGAACGGTCAGTACGAGCAGTACTTC.

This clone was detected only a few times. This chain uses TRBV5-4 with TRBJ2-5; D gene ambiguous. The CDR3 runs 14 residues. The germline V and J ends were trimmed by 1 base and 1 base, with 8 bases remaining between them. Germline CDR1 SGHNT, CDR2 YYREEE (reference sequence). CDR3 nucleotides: TGTGCCAGCAGCTTGTTCCAGGTCCAAGAGACCCAGTACTTC. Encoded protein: CASSLFQVQETQYF.